This T cell receptor beta chain is drawn from a study of cytomegalovirus exposure and HLA in healthy donors. General study findings and limits: It was confirmed in vitro that a few of the CMV-associated chains were specific for CMV antigens. Later analysis suggested most CMV-associated TCR beta chains were HLA-restricted.

As concerns this clone: Its cognate antigen is unknown.

Germline-derived CDR1 and CDR2 are MGHRA and YSYEKL. The CDR3 is made up of 15 amino acids. With V trimmed by 1 base and J by 5 bases, 1 base remained unmatched. PCR used 60 Vbeta primers and 13 Jbeta primers. Per the study methods: Roughly 11 million of the 80 million or so unique TCR beta chains counted in a later analysis were shared. Profiled with immunoSEQ multiplex PCR; TCRdb holds only in-frame clones, not every one. V and J calls and clone size are given by that table; D and trimming were obtained from the DNA. The sample records hundreds of thousands of clones, 76% being singletons. The V gene is TRBV4-1, the J gene TRBJ2-7; TRBD2 matches at 14 bases. Sequencing was done on a sample of PBMCs. This TCR was sampled from a man aged 18 to 30 in good health and CMV-seronegative. The CDR3 spells CASSQGGLAGDEQYF. CDR3 sequence (DNA): TGCGCCAGCAGCCAAGGGGGACTAGCGGGAGACGAGCAGTACTTC.